The 16 T cell receptor beta chains given below trace back to one sample, sequenced in a study of T cells in localized non-small cell lung cancer. Data came from immunoSEQ multiplex PCR; TCRdb stores just in-frame clones and leaves some out. Of about 14,000 clones in the sample, roughly four fifths are singletons; the top ten hold around 4%. The starting material was peripheral blood, obtained before any cancer treatment. The receptors were sampled from a female donor over 55 with stage I squamous cell lung carcinoma.

The genes are TRBV12-2 and TRBJ2-7; no DNA check was done on the table's D call, TRBD2. TRBV12-2 is annotated as a pseudogene. The CDR3 has 11 residues. The CDR3 nucleotides are TGTGCAAGTCGCTCCGGGGGCGAGCAGTACTTC. Its protein product is CASRSGGEQYF.

The chain recombines TRBV18 with TRBJ2-6, with D unclear. Germline V gene sequence: CDR1 KGHSH, CDR2 LQKENI. With 2 bases removed from V and 2 bases from J, the gap between germline ends came to 7 bases. The CDR3 length is 15 residues. CDR3 bases: TGTGCCAGCTCACCAGGGGTCACTGGGGCCAACGTCCTGACTTTC. This sequence encodes CASSPGVTGANVLTF. The full variable domain, in which reference TRBV18 and TRBJ2-6 provide the parts outside the CDR3, is NAGVMQNPRHLVRRRGQEARLRCSPMKGHSHVYWYRQLPEEGLKFMVYLQKENIIDESGMPKERFSAEFPKEGPSILRIQQVVRGDSAAYFCASSPGVTGANVLTFGAGSRLTVL.

The chain has TRBV27 and TRBJ1-2, with 10 positions matching TRBD1. V trimming: 6 bases; J trimming: 8 bases; junction bases outside the gene matches: 6. Germline V CDR1 and CDR2: MNHEY, SMNVEV (reference sequence). The CDR3 contains 13 residues. CDR3 coding DNA: TGTGCCAGCAGCTTGACAGGGGGCCGCGGCTACACCTTC. Its translation: CASSLTGGRGYTF.

The chain employs TRBV4-2 and TRBJ2-3, with 9 bases that match TRBD2. Germline lookup yields CDR1 LGHNA and CDR2 YNFKEQ. Germline trimming cut 4 bases from V and 6 bases from J; bases unmatched to any gene: 8. The CDR3 sequence is 15 residues long. For the CDR3, the DNA is TGTGCCAGCAGCCCGGGAGGAAGCGGGGGGGATACGCAGTATTTT. Its protein product is CASSPGGSGGDTQYF.

The rearrangement links TRBV5-1 to TRBJ1-3, with 9 bases identical to TRBD1. The CDR3 loop spans 14 amino acids. CDR1 is SGHRS, CDR2 YFSETQ, per germline. Unmatched junction bases numbered 3, after V lost 4 bases and J lost 4 bases. CDR3 DNA sequence: TGCGCCAGCAGCACTGGACAGGGGGGAAACACCATATATTTT. It encodes CASSTGQGGNTIYF.

This chain links TRBV19 with TRBJ1-5, with 10 bases aligning to TRBD1. With 9 bases clipped from V and 0 bases from J, the junction kept 5 bases outside the gene matches. In germline, CDR1 is LNHDA, CDR2 SQIVND (reference sequence). The CDR3 sequence is 15 residues long. CDR3 residues: CASRTGGNSNQPQHF. CDR3 nucleotides: TGTGCCAGCCGGACAGGGGGGAATAGCAATCAGCCCCAGCATTTT.

V and J are TRBV10-3 and TRBJ2-3, with D possibly TRBD2 on 5 matching bases. The CDR3 runs to 15 residues. Trimming took 3 bases from V and 6 from J, leaving 16 bases between them. Germline V lookup: CDR1 ENHRY, CDR2 SYGVKD. The CDR3 loop is CAISEFEGTGDTQYF. The DNA of the CDR3 is TGTGCCATCAGTGAATTTGAGGGAACTGGGGATACGCAGTATTTT.

This clone was recorded only once. The V call is TRBV11-3, the J call TRBJ2-1; D may be TRBD1 or TRBD2 (5 bases each). The CDR3 totals 16 residues. V was pared by 4 bases and J by 5 bases, with 18 bases between. Germline CDR1 SGHNT, CDR2 YENEEA. Here the CDR3 reads CASSSTGRRHHNEQFF. The CDR3 DNA reads TGTGCCAGCAGCTCCACGGGGCGTCGCCATCACAATGAGCAGTTCTTC.

This chain connects TRBV7-2 to TRBJ1-4; a weak D match, TRBD1 (6 bases). In germline, CDR1 is SGHTA, CDR2 FQGNSA. There are 13 residues in the CDR3. Trimming stripped 6 bases from V and 3 bases from J, with 8 bases between. CDR3 DNA sequence: TGTGCCAGCAGTGGGACACCTAATGAAAAACTGTTTTTT. It yields the protein CASSGTPNEKLFF.

The chain employs TRBV7-2 and TRBJ1-1; a weak D match, TRBD1 (5 bases). There are 15 residues in the CDR3. Germline V lookup: CDR1 SGHTA, CDR2 FQGNSA. V lost 1 base, J lost 5 bases, and 14 bases lay in between. CDR3 sequence: CASSLGGLGRTEAFF. DNA of the CDR3: TGTGCCAGCAGCTTAGGGGGACTAGGGAGGACTGAAGCTTTCTTT.

This chain uses TRBV7-2 with TRBJ2-3; D remains ambiguous. V lost 2 bases and J lost 4, with 10 bases in between. There are 14 residues in the CDR3. From germline, CDR1 is SGHTA and CDR2 FQGNSA. DNA of the CDR3: TGTGCCAGCAGCTTATTTGACCCCCCAGATACGCAGTATTTT. This gives the protein CASSLFDPPDTQYF. Full variable domain (remainder filled in from reference TRBV7-2 and TRBJ2-3): GAGVSQSPSNKVTEKGKDVELRCDPISGHTALYWYRQSLGQGLEFLIYFQGNSAPDKSGLPSDRFSAERTGGSVSTLTIQRTQQEDSAVYLCASSLFDPPDTQYFGPGTRLTVL.

Notes on this clone: The same CDR3 also results from other DNA sequences found in this sample. The chain employs TRBV2 and TRBJ2-5; D may be TRBD1 or TRBD2 (5 bases each). The germline CDR1 and CDR2 sequences are SNHLY and FYNNEI. Trimming removed 5 bases from V and 4 bases from J, with 8 bases in between. The CDR3 has 12 amino acids. This CDR3 is CASSRDRETQYF. The CDR3 nucleotides are TGTGCCAGCAGTCGGGACCGAGAGACCCAGTACTTC.

CDR3: CASSDSGQGNTEAFF. As DNA, the CDR3 is TGTGCCAGCAGTGACTCGGGACAGGGAAACACTGAAGCTTTCTTT. V and J are TRBV6-4 and TRBJ1-1, with 9 nucleotides matching TRBD1. Germline CDR1 is MRHNA and CDR2 is SNTAGT. The CDR3 runs 15 residues. After removal of 0 bases from V and 2 bases from J, the junction contained 1 base not matched to a gene.

The genes are TRBV27 and TRBJ1-4; D gene unclear. The CDR3 covers 15 residues. Germline V lookup: CDR1 MNHEY, CDR2 SMNVEV (reference sequence). The V gene lost 5 bases and the J gene lost 0 bases, with 10 bases spanning the gap. CDR3 DNA sequence: TGTGCCAGCAGTAGATACAGTACAACTAATGAAAAACTGTTTTTT. The encoded protein is CASSRYSTTNEKLFF.

The V call is TRBV5-1, the J call TRBJ2-3, with TRBD2 matching 7 bases. CDR1 and CDR2 (germline): SGHRS, YFSETQ. The V gene end was trimmed by 0 bases and the J gene end by 3 bases; junction bases not matched to a gene: 16. The CDR3 sequence is 19 residues long. This chain's CDR3 is CASSLVTPNLAGVTDTQYF. The CDR3 nucleotides are TGCGCCAGCAGCTTGGTGACCCCTAACTTGGCGGGGGTGACAGATACGCAGTATTTT.

This clone has just one count. This chain links TRBV5-6 with TRBJ2-5; 9 bases align to TRBD1. This CDR3 contains 15 residues. The junction had 3 bases not matched to a gene; V was cut back by 1 base and J by 2 bases. CDR1 SGHDT and CDR2 YYEEEE come from the germline V gene. The CDR3 sequence is CASSLPGQGQETQYF. The DNA of the CDR3 is TGTGCCAGCAGCTTGCCCGGACAGGGGCAAGAGACCCAGTACTTC.